Here is one T cell receptor (beta chain) with its context. Its matching antigen is unknown. Germline and junction disagree at one end, which may indicate a read error. TCRdb independently ran MiXCR on the PCR reads; one entry per CDR3 protein. The sample records some 580,000 distinct CDR3 sequences, roughly 27% being singletons. The source of the sample is a study of molecular identifiers for immune sequencing clone quantification. Points from the study as a whole: Highly expanded clone sizes could be underestimated by identical TCR molecules that share a barcode. Over 99% of effector molecules, yet under 1% of naive-cell molecules, were held by clones above 20 RNA copies.

CDR1 and CDR2 (germline): DFQATT, SNEGSKA (reference sequence). This CDR3 comprises 14 residues. Isolation of naive CD8 T cells was achieved by sorting on a CD8+CD4-CCR7+CD45RA+ phenotype. This TCR derives from a human donor in good health. Some libraries in this study had Jurkat cell RNA spiked in. The sample taken for sequencing was naive CD8+ T cells from blood, with Jurkat cell RNA spiked in. Regarding subset: FACS-sorted CD8+CD4-CCR7+CD45RA+ naive T cells. The genes are TRBV20-1 and TRBJ2-2, with a tentative D call TRBD2 (7 bases). The CDR3: CSANGGHGTGELSF. The CDR3 region has the DNA TGCAGTGCTAACGGGGGGCACGGTACCGGGGAGCTGTCTTTT.